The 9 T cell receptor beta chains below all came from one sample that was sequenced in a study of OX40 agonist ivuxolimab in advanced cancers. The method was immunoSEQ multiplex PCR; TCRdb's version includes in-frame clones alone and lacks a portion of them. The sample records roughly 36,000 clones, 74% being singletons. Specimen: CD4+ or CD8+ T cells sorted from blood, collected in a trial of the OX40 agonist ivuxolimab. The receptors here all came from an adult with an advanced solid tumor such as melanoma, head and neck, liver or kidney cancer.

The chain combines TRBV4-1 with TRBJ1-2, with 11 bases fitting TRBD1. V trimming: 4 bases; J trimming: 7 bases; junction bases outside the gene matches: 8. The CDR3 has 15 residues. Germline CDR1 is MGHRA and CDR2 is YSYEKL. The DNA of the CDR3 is TGCGCCAGCAGCCGACCAGGACAGGGGGCGTCTGGCTACACCTTC. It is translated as CASSRPGQGASGYTF.

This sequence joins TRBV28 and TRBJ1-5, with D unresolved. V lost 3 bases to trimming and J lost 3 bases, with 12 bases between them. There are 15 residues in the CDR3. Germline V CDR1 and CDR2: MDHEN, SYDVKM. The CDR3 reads CASSFRQTYNQPQHF. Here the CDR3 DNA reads TGTGCCAGCAGTTTCCGCCAGACGTACAATCAGCCCCAGCATTTT.

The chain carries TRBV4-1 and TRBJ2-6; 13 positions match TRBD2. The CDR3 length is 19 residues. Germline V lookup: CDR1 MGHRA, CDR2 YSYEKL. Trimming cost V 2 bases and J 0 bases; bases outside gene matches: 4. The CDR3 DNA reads TGCGCCAGCAGCCAAAGACTAGCGGGGGGCTTCTCTGGGGCCAACGTCCTGACTTTC. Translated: CASSQRLAGGFSGANVLTF.

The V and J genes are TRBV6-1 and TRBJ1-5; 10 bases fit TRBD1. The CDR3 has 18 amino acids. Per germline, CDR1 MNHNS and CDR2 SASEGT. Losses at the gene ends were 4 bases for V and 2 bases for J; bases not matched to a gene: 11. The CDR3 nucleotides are TGTGCCAGCAGTGGACCGGGACAGGGGAGGTTAGGCAATCAGCCCCAGCATTTT. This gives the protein CASSGPGQGRLGNQPQHF.

DNA for the CDR3: TGTGCCAGCAGTAAGGCGGTAGGCTCCTACGAGCAGTACGTC. It yields the protein CASSKAVGSYEQYV. The V gene is TRBV6-6, the J gene TRBJ2-7; no clear D. The CDR3 is 14 amino acids. Trimming stripped 5 bases from V and 0 bases from J, with 11 bases between. Per the germline V gene, CDR1 is MNHNY and CDR2 is SVGAGI (reference sequence).

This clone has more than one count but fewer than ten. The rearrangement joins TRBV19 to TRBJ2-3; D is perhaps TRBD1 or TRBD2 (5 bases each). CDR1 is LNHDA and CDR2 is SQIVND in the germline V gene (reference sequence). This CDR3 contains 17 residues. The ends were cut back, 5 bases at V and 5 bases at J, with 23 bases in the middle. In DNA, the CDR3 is TGTGCCAGTAGTTTGACCCCAAGCGGTGGGGCTGGAGATACGCAGTATTTT. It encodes CASSLTPSGGAGDTQYF.

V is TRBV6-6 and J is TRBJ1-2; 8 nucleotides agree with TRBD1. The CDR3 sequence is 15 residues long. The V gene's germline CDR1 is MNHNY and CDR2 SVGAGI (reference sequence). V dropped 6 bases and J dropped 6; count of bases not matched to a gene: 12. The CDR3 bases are TGTGCCAGCAGGACAGGGGAGGCTTTTCTTCATGGCTACACCTTC. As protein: CASRTGEAFLHGYTF.

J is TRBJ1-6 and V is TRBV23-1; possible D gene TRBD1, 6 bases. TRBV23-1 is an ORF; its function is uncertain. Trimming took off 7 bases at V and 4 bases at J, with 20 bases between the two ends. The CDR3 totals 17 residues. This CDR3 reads CASIGGIGRGYNSPLHF. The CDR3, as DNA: TGCGCCAGCATCGGGGGGATAGGCAGGGGATATAATTCACCCCTCCACTTT.

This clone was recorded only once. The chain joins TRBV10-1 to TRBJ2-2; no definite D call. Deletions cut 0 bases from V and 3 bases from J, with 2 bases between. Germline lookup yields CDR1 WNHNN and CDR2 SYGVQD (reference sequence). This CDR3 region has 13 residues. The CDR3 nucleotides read TGCGCCAGCAGTGAGTCGGACACCGGGGAGCTGTTTTTT. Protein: CASSESDTGELFF.